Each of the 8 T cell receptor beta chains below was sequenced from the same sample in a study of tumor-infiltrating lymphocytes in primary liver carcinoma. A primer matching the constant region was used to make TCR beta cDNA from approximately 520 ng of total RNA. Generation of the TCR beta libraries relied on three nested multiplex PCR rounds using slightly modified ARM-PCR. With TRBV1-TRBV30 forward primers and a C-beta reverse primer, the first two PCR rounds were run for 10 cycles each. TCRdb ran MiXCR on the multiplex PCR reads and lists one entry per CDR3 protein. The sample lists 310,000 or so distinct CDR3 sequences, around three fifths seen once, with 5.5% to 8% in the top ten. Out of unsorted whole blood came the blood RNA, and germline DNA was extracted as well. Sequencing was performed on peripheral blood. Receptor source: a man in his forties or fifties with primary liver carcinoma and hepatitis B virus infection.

CDR3 in amino acids: CASSLGYGSTGELFF. CDR3 coding DNA: TGTGCCAGCAGCTTAGGATACGGAAGCACCGGGGAGCTGTTTTTT. J is TRBJ2-2 and V is TRBV7-9; unclear D gene. The CDR3 runs to 15 residues. Trimming pared 1 base from V and 4 bases from J, leaving 10 bases between. The germline gives CDR1 SEHNR, CDR2 FQNEAQ (reference sequence).

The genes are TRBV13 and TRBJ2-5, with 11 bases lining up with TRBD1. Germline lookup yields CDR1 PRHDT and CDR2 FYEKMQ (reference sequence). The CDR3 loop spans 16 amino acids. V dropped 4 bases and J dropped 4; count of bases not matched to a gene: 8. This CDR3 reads CASSSTGTGGVETQYF. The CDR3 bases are TGTGCCAGCAGCTCAACCGGGACAGGGGGTGTAGAGACCCAGTACTTC.

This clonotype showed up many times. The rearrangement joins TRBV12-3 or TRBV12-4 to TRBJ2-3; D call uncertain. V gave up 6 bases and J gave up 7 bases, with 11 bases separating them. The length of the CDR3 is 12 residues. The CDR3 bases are TGTGCCAGCAGCCCGCCCATTTATACGCAGTATTTT. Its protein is CASSPPIYTQYF.

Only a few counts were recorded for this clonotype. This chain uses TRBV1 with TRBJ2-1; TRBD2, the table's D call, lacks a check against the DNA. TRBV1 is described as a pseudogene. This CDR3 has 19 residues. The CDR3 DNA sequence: TGCACCAGCAGCCAAGATAGGTCTAGCGGGAGTCCGACCCACAATGAGCAGTTCTTC. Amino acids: CTSSQDRSSGSPTHNEQFF.

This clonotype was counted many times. CDR3 sequence (DNA): TGTGCCAGCAGTTACTCAGGGGAGAAAGGAAACACCATATATTTT. It translates to CASSYSGEKGNTIYF. This chain connects TRBV6-5 to TRBJ1-3; a possible D gene is TRBD1 (5 bases). The germline V gene encodes CDR1 MNHEY and CDR2 SVGAGI. V dropped 0 bases and J dropped 4 bases, with 10 bases sitting between them. CDR3 length: 15 residues.

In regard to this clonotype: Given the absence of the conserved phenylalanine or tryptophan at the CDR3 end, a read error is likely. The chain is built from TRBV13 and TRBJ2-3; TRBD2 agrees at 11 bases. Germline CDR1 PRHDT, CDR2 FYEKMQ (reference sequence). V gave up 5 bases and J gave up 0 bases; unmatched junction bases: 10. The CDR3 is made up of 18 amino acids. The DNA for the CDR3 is TGTGCCAGCAGCCCCCTAGCGGGAGGTATATCAAGCACAGATACGCAGTATCTT. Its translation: CASSPLAGGISSTDTQYL.

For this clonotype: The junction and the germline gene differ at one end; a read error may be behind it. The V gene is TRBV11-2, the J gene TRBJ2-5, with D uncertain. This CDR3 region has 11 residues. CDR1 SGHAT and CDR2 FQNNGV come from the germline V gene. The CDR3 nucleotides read TGTGCAAGCAGCTTCCAAGAGACCCAGTGCTTC. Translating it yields CASSFQETQCF.

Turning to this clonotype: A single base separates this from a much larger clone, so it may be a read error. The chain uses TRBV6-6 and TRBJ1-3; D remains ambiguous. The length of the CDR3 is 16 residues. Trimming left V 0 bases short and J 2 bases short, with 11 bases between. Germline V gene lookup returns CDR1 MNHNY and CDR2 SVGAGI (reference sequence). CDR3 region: CASSYSQLLPGNTIYF. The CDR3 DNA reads TGTGCCAGCAGTTACTCCCAGTTACTCCCTGGAAACACCATATATTTT.